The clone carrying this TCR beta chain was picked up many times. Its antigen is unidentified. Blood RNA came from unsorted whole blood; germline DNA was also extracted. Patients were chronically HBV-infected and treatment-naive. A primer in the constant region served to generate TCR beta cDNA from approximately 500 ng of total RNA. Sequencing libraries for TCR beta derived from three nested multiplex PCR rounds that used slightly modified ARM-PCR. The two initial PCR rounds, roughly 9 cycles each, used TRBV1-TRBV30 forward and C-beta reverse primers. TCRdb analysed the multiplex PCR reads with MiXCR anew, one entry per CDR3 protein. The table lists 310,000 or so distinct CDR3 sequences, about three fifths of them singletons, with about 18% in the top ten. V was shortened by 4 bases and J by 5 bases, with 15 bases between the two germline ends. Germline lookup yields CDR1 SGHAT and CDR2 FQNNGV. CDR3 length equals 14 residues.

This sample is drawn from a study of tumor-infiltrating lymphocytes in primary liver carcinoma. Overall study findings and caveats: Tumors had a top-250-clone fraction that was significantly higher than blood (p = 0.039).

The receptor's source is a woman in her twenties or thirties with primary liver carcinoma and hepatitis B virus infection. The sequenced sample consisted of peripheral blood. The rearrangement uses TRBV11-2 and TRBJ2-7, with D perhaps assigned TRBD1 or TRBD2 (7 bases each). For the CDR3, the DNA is TGTGCCAGCAGCTGGGGAGGGGGCGCGGACGAGCAGTACTTC. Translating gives CASSWGGGADEQYF.